The 10 T cell receptor beta chains presented below share a single source sample, sequenced in a study of glioma-infiltrating T cells. TCR alpha and beta CDR3 regions were amplified from RNA using iRepertoire nested multiplex PCR. TCRdb reanalysed the multiplex PCR reads using MiXCR and keeps one entry per CDR3 protein. Of roughly 42,000 distinct CDR3 sequences in the sample, about 22% were seen once. Sequenced sample: glioma tissue, nonneoplastic brain tissue, or PBMCs (not recorded which). The receptors were gathered from a human donor with low-grade glioma or glioblastoma, undergoing nonglioma brain surgery, or in good health (not recorded which).

Comments on this clonotype: An end of the junction differs from the germline gene, which may be a read error. The V gene is TRBV6-4, the J gene TRBJ2-2, with 10 bases fitting TRBD2. Germline V gene lookup returns CDR1 MRHNA and CDR2 SNTAGT. The CDR3 sequence is 15 residues long. For the CDR3, the DNA is TGTGCCAGCAGTGACTCTGGGACTAGCGTCGGGGAGCCGTTTTTT. Its protein is CASSDSGTSVGEPFF.

Notes on this clonotype: One junction end does not reproduce the germline sequence, and a read error may be involved. The gene calls are TRBV7-2 and TRBJ1-5; the D gene is possibly TRBD1 (5 bases). The CDR3 runs to 15 residues. CDR1 SGHTA and CDR2 FQGNSA come from the germline V gene. The DNA of the CDR3 is TGTGCCAGCAGCTTAGTCAGGGAGGGCAATCAGCCCCAGCACTTT. Its protein is CASSLVREGNQPQHF.

This clonotype was counted at least ten times. The chain uses TRBV6-1 and TRBJ1-5, with TRBD1 matching over 8 bases. The CDR3 has 13 amino acids. Trimming cost V 6 bases and J 11 bases; bases outside gene matches: 9. In germline, CDR1 is MNHNS, CDR2 SASEGT. CDR3 protein: CASSFGQGNAQHF. The DNA of the CDR3 is TGTGCCAGCAGCTTCGGACAGGGTAACGCCCAGCATTTT.

The chain joins TRBV15 to TRBJ2-5; 8 bases map to TRBD2. This CDR3 is 16 amino acids long. Per the germline V gene, CDR1 is LNHNV and CDR2 is YYDKDF (reference sequence). The V and J ends lost 3 bases and 1 base, in that order; junction bases with no gene match: 7. The DNA for the CDR3 is TGTGCCACCAGCAGGATAGCGGGGAAAAGCCAAGAGACCCAGTACTTC. As protein: CATSRIAGKSQETQYF.

The chain links TRBV20-1 to TRBJ1-2; D is undetermined. CDR1 DFQATT and CDR2 SNEGSKA come from the germline V gene (reference sequence). Trimming removed 4 bases from V and 11 bases from J, with 23 bases in between. The CDR3 runs to 14 residues. CDR3 nucleotide sequence: TGCAGTGCTACAGTGAGCCCCGGGAACTATAAATACACCTTC. This gives the protein CSATVSPGNYKYTF.

This clonotype appeared many times. This chain links TRBV2 with TRBJ1-3; D is undetermined. V lost 6 bases and J 0 bases, leaving 15 bases between the germline ends. CDR1 is SNHLY, CDR2 FYNNEI, per germline. CDR3 size: 16 residues. The CDR3 loop reads CASRPGVGYSGNTIYF. The CDR3 region has the DNA TGTGCCAGCAGACCTGGAGTAGGCTACTCTGGAAACACCATATATTTT.

This clonotype was seen repeatedly, ten times or more. The chain recombines TRBV7-3 with TRBJ2-1, with D maybe TRBD2 (6 bases). The germline V and J ends were trimmed by 6 bases and 3 bases, with 9 bases remaining between them. This CDR3 region has 13 residues. Germline V gene data show CDR1 as SGHTA and CDR2 as FQGTGA. CDR3: CASRVEGYNEQFF. CDR3 nucleotide sequence: TGTGCCAGCAGGGTGGAGGGCTACAATGAGCAGTTCTTC.

The V call is TRBV29-1, the J call TRBJ2-7; a possible D gene is TRBD2 (5 bases). V was cut by 4 bases and J by 0 bases, with 13 bases left in between. Germline V gene lookup returns CDR1 SQVTM and CDR2 ANQGSEA. The CDR3 is 14 residues long. The DNA of the CDR3 is TGCAGCGTTGGCAGGACTTCGAGCTCCTACGAGCAGTACTTC. Translation gives CSVGRTSSSYEQYF.

This clonotype was counted ten times or more. The V gene is TRBV18, the J gene TRBJ2-3; D is possibly TRBD2 (5 bases). This CDR3 spans 13 amino acids. Germline V gives CDR1 KGHSH, CDR2 LQKENI. Trimming pared 3 bases from V and 2 bases from J, leaving 6 bases between. In DNA form, the CDR3 reads TGTGCCAGCTCACCTGGACTCACAGATACGCAGTATTTT. This codes for CASSPGLTDTQYF.

This clonotype occurred many times. The chain combines TRBV7-9 with TRBJ2-7, with D maybe TRBD2 (5 bases). Trimming removed 5 bases from V and 2 bases from J, with 10 bases in between. The germline V gene encodes CDR1 SEHNR and CDR2 FQNEAQ (reference sequence). The CDR3 has 13 residues. The CDR3 region is CASSPSGTYEQYF. The CDR3 DNA reads TGTGCCAGCAGCCCGTCCGGGACCTACGAGCAGTACTTC.